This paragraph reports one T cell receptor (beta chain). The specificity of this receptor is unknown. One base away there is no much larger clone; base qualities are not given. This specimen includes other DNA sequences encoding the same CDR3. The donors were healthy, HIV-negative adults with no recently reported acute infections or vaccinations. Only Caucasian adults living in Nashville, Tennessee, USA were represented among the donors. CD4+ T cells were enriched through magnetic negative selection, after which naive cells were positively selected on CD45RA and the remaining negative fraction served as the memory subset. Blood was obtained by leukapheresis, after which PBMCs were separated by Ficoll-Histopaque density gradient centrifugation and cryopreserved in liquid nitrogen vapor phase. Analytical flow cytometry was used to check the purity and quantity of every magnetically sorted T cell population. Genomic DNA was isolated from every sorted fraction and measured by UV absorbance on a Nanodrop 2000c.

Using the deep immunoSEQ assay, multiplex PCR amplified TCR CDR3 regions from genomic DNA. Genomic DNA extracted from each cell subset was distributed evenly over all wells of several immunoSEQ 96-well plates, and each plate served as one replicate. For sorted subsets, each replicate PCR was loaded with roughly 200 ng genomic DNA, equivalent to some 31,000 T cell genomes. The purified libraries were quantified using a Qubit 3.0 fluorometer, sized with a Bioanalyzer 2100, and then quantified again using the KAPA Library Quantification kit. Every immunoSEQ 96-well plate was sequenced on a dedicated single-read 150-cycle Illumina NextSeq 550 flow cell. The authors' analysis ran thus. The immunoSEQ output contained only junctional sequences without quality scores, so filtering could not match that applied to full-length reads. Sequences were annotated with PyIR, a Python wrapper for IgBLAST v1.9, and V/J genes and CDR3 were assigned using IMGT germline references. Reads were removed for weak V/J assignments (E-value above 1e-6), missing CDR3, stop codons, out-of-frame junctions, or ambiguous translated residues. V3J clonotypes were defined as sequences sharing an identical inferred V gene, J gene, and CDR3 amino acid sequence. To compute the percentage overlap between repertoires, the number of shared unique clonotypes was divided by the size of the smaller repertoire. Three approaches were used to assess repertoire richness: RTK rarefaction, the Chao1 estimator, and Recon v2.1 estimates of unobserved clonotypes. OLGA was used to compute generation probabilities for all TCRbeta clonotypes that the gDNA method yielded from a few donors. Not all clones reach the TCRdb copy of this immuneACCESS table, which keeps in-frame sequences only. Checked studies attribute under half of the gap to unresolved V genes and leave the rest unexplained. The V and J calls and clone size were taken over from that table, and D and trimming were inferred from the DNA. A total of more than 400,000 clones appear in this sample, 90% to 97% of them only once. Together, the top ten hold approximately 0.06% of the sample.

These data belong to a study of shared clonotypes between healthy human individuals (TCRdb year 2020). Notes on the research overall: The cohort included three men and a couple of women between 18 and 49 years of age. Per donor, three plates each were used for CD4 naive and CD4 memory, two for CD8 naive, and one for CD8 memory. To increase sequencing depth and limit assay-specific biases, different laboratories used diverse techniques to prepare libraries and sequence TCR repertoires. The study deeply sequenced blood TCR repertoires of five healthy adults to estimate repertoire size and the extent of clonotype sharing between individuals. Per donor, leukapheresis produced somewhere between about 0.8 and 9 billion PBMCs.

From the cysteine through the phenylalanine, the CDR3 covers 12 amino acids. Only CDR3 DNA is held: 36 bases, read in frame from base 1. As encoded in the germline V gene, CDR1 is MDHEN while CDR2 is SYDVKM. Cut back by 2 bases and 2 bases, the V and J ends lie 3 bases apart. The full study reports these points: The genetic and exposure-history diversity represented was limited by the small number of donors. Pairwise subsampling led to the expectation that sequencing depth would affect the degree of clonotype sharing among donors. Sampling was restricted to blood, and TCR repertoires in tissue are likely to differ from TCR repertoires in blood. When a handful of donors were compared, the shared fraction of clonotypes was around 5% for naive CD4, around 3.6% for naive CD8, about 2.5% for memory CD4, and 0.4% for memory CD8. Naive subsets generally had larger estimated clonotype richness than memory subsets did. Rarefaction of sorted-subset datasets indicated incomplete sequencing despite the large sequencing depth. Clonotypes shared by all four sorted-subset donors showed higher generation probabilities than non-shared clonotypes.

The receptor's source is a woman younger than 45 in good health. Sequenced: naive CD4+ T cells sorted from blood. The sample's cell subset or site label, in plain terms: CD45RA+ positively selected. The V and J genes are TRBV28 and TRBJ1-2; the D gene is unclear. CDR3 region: CASSLRNYGYTF. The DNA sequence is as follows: TGTGCCAGCAGTTTACGGAACTATGGCTACACCTTC.